Following are 22 T cell receptor beta chains from one sample sequenced in a study of shared clonotypes between healthy human individuals. Only in-frame clones appear in the TCRdb table, and some are missing; sequencing was by immunoSEQ multiplex PCR. The data contain around 2.1 million clones, just over 90% of them singletons. The naive CD8 population came from CD45RO-negative cells selected for CCR7, without terminally differentiated effector memory CD45RA+ cells. Input material: naive CD8+ T cells from PBMCs. These receptors all come from a man between 18 and 29 years old in good health. Some clones in this sample may be carry-over from other donors' samples.

The rearrangement joins TRBV27 to TRBJ2-7, with D uncertain. The CDR3 loop spans 14 amino acids. V shed 3 bases and J shed 2 bases, with 11 bases lying between them. Germline V gene sequence: CDR1 MNHEY, CDR2 SMNVEV (reference sequence). CDR3 region: CASSLTSDPYEQYF. In nucleotides, the CDR3 is TGTGCCAGCAGTTTGACCAGCGATCCCTACGAGCAGTACTTC.

This rearrangement joins TRBV5-6 to TRBJ2-3; D is unclear. The ends were cut back, 3 bases at V and 3 bases at J, with 11 bases in the middle. The V gene's germline CDR1 is SGHDT and CDR2 YYEEEE. This CDR3 spans 14 amino acids. As DNA, the CDR3 is TGTGCCAGCAGCTCGAGGTGGAAGACAGATACGCAGTATTTT. Its protein product is CASSSRWKTDTQYF. The full variable domain, its missing parts supplied by reference TRBV5-6 and TRBJ2-3, is DAGVTQSPTHLIKTRGQQVTLRCSPKSGHDTVSWYQQALGQGPQFIFQYYEEEERQRGNFPDRFSGHQFPNYSSELNVNALLLGDSALYLCASSSRWKTDTQYFGPGTRLTVL.

The chain couples TRBV4-1 to TRBJ2-1, with D perhaps matching TRBD2 (6 bases). Germline V CDR1 and CDR2: MGHRA, YSYEKL. V lost 4 bases to trimming and J lost 7 bases, with 17 bases between them. This CDR3 region has 15 residues. The CDR3 is CASSPVGGNWNEQFF. The CDR3, as DNA: TGCGCCAGCAGCCCCGTTGGCGGGAATTGGAATGAGCAGTTCTTC.

The chain joins TRBV7-9 to TRBJ2-1; D gene ambiguous. V lost 3 bases, J lost 9 bases, and 9 bases lay in between. This CDR3 is 12 amino acids long. Germline CDR1 reads SEHNR; CDR2 reads FQNEAQ (reference sequence). The CDR3, as DNA: TGTGCCAGCAGCTTCGGTGATAGTGAGCAGTTCTTC. Its translation is CASSFGDSEQFF.

The CDR3, as DNA: TGTGCCAGCAGCTTAGTGGCGGCAGGGGGCGAGGACACTGAAGCTTTCTTT. Translated: CASSLVAAGGEDTEAFF. The chain is built from TRBV11-2 and TRBJ1-1, with TRBD1 matching 8 bases. The CDR3 loop spans 17 amino acids. The germline gives CDR1 SGHAT, CDR2 FQNNGV. Unmatched junction bases numbered 10, after V lost 1 base and J lost 3 bases.

This chain connects TRBV7-9 to TRBJ2-2; the D gene is possibly TRBD1 (5 bases). The V end was cut by 11 bases, the J end by 4 bases, with 11 bases between. This CDR3 contains 12 residues. The germline CDR1 and CDR2 sequences are SEHNR and FQNEAQ (reference sequence). Here the CDR3 reads CAHGASTGELFF. For the CDR3, the DNA is TGTGCCCATGGGGCAAGCACCGGGGAGCTGTTTTTT.

The V gene is TRBV5-1, the J gene TRBJ2-5; perhaps TRBD1 as D (5 bases). Germline V gene sequence: CDR1 SGHRS, CDR2 YFSETQ. Trimming removed 2 bases at V and 3 bases at J, with 17 bases between. The CDR3 has 16 amino acids. CDR3 bases: TGCGCCAGCAGCTTTAAGACAGTAGGGCCAAAAGAGACCCAGTACTTC. Residues: CASSFKTVGPKETQYF.

This clone was seen a single time. The DNA of the CDR3 is TGTGCCAGCAGCCCCAAACCGCCCGGGACAGGGGTTGGCACAGATACGCAGTATTTT. Its protein is CASSPKPPGTGVGTDTQYF. J is TRBJ2-3 and V is TRBV11-2; 10 positions agree with TRBD1. This CDR3 is 19 amino acids long. Germline V lookup: CDR1 SGHAT, CDR2 FQNNGV. After removal of 5 bases from V and 1 base from J, the junction contained 15 bases not matched to a gene.

This chain connects TRBV15 to TRBJ2-3, with 8 bases matching TRBD2. The CDR3 runs to 18 residues. J gave up 5 bases and V 7 bases, and 20 bases lay outside the gene matches. Per germline, CDR1 LNHNV and CDR2 YYDKDF (reference sequence). The DNA of the CDR3 is TGTGCCACCAAGCTCACGAGACTAAGCGGGAGCGAGGGAGATACGCAGTATTTT. This translates into CATKLTRLSGSEGDTQYF. Based on the CDR3 plus reference TRBV15 and TRBJ2-3, the full variable domain is DAMVIQNPRYQVTQFGKPVTLSCSQTLNHNVMYWYQQKSSQAPKLLFHYYDKDFNNEADTPDNFQSRRPNTSFCFLDIRSPGLGDTAMYLCATKLTRLSGSEGDTQYFGPGTRLTVL.

The rearrangement joins TRBV27 to TRBJ1-1; no firm D call. V was cut by 10 bases and J by 5 bases, with 17 bases left in between. Germline lookup yields CDR1 MNHEY and CDR2 SMNVEV (reference sequence). The CDR3 extends over 13 amino acids. Written as DNA, the CDR3 is TGTGCCACCCGGGAGAGGCTGGGGACTGAAGCTTTCTTT. It translates to CATRERLGTEAFF.

This clone came up once. The rearrangement joins TRBV28 to TRBJ2-1, with D tentatively TRBD1 (5 bases). Germline CDR1 MDHEN, CDR2 SYDVKM. This CDR3 comprises 16 residues. Trimming left V 4 bases short and J 0 bases short, with 13 bases between. For the CDR3, the DNA is TGTGCCAGCAGTTCTAACGGACATCCCTCCTACAATGAGCAGTTCTTC. It encodes CASSSNGHPSYNEQFF. Full variable domain (rest looked up from reference TRBV28 and TRBJ2-1): DVKVTQSSRYLVKRTGEKVFLECVQDMDHENMFWYRQDPGLGLRLIYFSYDVKMKEKGDIPEGYSVSREKKERFSLILESASTNQTSMYLCASSSNGHPSYNEQFFGPGTRLTVL.

Of note for this clone: Other DNA sequences in the same sample also yield this CDR3. V gene TRBV19 combines with J gene TRBJ2-1; D possibly uses TRBD1 or TRBD2 (6 bases each). Trimming shortened V by 9 bases and J by 0 bases, and 15 bases separated the two germline ends. The CDR3 contains 15 residues. Germline loops: CDR1 LNHDA, CDR2 SQIVND (reference sequence). The DNA for the CDR3 is TGTGCCAGCAGAGGGGGGCCGAGCTCCTACAATGAGCAGTTCTTC. The encoded protein is CASRGGPSSYNEQFF. The full variable domain, rest sourced from reference TRBV19 and TRBJ2-1, is DGGITQSPKYLFRKEGQNVTLSCEQNLNHDAMYWYRQDPGQGLRLIYYSQIVNDFQKGDIAEGYSVSREKKESFPLTVTSAQKNPTAFYLCASRGGPSSYNEQFFGPGTRLTVL.

The gene calls are TRBV7-6 and TRBJ2-5; TRBD2 matches 9 bases. V trimming: 0 bases; J trimming: 7 bases; junction bases outside the gene matches: 9. The V gene's germline CDR1 is SGHVS and CDR2 FNYEAQ. The CDR3 spans 16 residues. The CDR3 sequence is CASSLAPSGGSRTQYF. The CDR3 DNA is TGTGCCAGCAGCTTAGCGCCGAGCGGGGGGAGTAGGACCCAGTACTTC.

The chain joins TRBV2 to TRBJ2-5, with 9 bases fitting TRBD1. The CDR3 spans 16 residues. Germline lookup yields CDR1 SNHLY and CDR2 FYNNEI. V trimming: 7 bases; J trimming: 1 base; junction bases outside the gene matches: 10. In DNA form, the CDR3 reads TGTGCCAGCAAGCCTTTCTACAGGGGGCTCCAAGAGACCCAGTACTTC. Translated, it gives CASKPFYRGLQETQYF.

The CDR3 region is CASSYSVLDEQFF. In DNA form, the CDR3 reads TGTGCCAGCAGCTATTCCGTACTGGATGAGCAGTTCTTC. This chain joins TRBV7-9 and TRBJ2-1; D not resolved. Germline V gene sequence: CDR1 SEHNR, CDR2 FQNEAQ (reference sequence). The CDR3 covers 13 residues. V was pared by 4 bases and J by 8 bases, with 12 bases between.

For this clone: Other DNA sequences within the sample encode an identical CDR3. The chain has TRBV7-9 and TRBJ1-1; D gene uncertain. CDR3 length: 13 amino acids. Per the germline V gene, CDR1 is SEHNR and CDR2 is FQNEAQ (reference sequence). V was cut by 3 bases and J by 0 bases, with 5 bases left in between. The chain's CDR3 is CASSLPLNTEAFF. CDR3 nucleotides: TGTGCCAGCAGCTTGCCCTTGAACACTGAAGCTTTCTTT.

V gene TRBV28 combines with J gene TRBJ1-4; D remains unclear. This CDR3 has 12 amino acids. V dropped 5 bases and J dropped 10 bases, with 11 bases sitting between them. Germline V gene lookup returns CDR1 MDHEN and CDR2 SYDVKM. CDR3 in DNA: TGTGCCAGCAGTACTGATAAGGGAAAACTGTTTTTT. Its protein product is CASSTDKGKLFF.

V gene TRBV9 combines with J gene TRBJ1-1; D call uncertain. The V gene lost 3 bases and the J gene lost 4 bases, with 13 bases spanning the gap. CDR3 length equals 14 residues. CDR1 and CDR2 (germline): SGDLS, YYNGEE. The CDR3 loop is CASSAGLASTEAFF. The CDR3 region has the DNA TGTGCCAGCAGCGCGGGTTTGGCAAGCACTGAAGCTTTCTTT.

The chain couples TRBV9 to TRBJ2-7, with TRBD2 matching 10 bases. Germline loops: CDR1 SGDLS, CDR2 YYNGEE. After removal of 4 bases from V and 4 bases from J, the junction contained 5 bases not matched to a gene. The CDR3 is 14 amino acids. The DNA for the CDR3 is TGTGCCAGCAGCCCCAGCGGGAGGGTTTACGAGCAGTACTTC. Protein product: CASSPSGRVYEQYF.

The V and J genes are TRBV2 and TRBJ2-7; D not resolved. The germline V gene has CDR1 SNHLY and CDR2 FYNNEI. Between the trimmed V and J ends, which lost 6 bases and 1 base, there was a span of 13 bases. The CDR3 covers 14 residues. Here the CDR3 DNA reads TGTGCCAGCAGGGTTACTGTGCAGTCCTACGAGCAGTACTTC. This codes for CASRVTVQSYEQYF.

The chain employs TRBV27 and TRBJ2-3, with 10 nucleotides matching TRBD2. V gave up 3 bases and J gave up 0 bases; unmatched junction bases: 6. This CDR3 has 17 amino acids. Germline CDR1 is MNHEY and CDR2 is SMNVEV (reference sequence). The CDR3 protein is CASSFLKTSGSTDTQYF. The CDR3, as DNA: TGTGCCAGCAGTTTTCTAAAGACTAGCGGGAGCACAGATACGCAGTATTTT.

This chain links TRBV6-1 with TRBJ1-5, with a weak D call TRBD1 (5 bases). Germline lookup yields CDR1 MNHNS and CDR2 SASEGT. This CDR3 has 17 residues. The ends were cut back, 2 bases at V and 7 bases at J, with 21 bases in the middle. The CDR3 region has the DNA TGTGCCAGCAGTGAAATTCAGGGCACACTCGGGTCCCAGCCCCAGCATTTT. Translated: CASSEIQGTLGSQPQHF.